Shown below are 15 T cell receptor beta chains from a single sample sequenced in a study of neurological immune-mediated disorders. TCRdb recomputed calls from the 5' RACE reads with MiXCR, one row per CDR3 protein. The table has 70,000 to 95,000 distinct CDR3 sequences, roughly an eighth seen once. The sample comprised PBMCs. The receptors stem from a woman between 50 and 59 years old in good health.

Regarding this clonotype: Germline and junction disagree at one end, which may indicate a read error. This chain uses TRBV18 with TRBJ1-3; unclear D gene. CDR3 length: 17 amino acids. The germline gives CDR1 KGHSH, CDR2 LQKENI. The CDR3 loop is CASSPGIGEYSGDTIYF. The CDR3, as DNA: TGTGCCAGCTCACCGGGCATCGGGGAATACTCTGGAGACACCATATATTTT.

This clonotype appeared many times. The V and J genes are TRBV9 and TRBJ2-7, with D possibly being TRBD1 (6 bases). The CDR3 totals 14 residues. V dropped 0 bases and J dropped 2 bases, with 9 bases sitting between them. From germline, CDR1 is SGDLS and CDR2 YYNGEE. The DNA for the CDR3 is TGTGCCAGCAGCGTAGGGACAGAGACCTACGAGCAGTACTTC. It codes for CASSVGTETYEQYF.

This clonotype was counted ten times or more. The chain combines TRBV5-1 with TRBJ1-4; tentative D call: TRBD1 (5 bases). The CDR3 runs 13 residues. CDR1 and CDR2 (germline): SGHRS, YFSETQ. Trimming cost V 4 bases and J 4 bases, with 8 bases left between them. CDR3 loop: CASSEGLNEKLFF. Written as DNA, the CDR3 is TGCGCCAGCAGCGAGGGACTTAATGAAAAACTGTTTTTT.

Comments on this clonotype: A much larger clone differs by one base, so this may be a read error. The chain employs TRBV20-1 and TRBJ1-2; D possibly corresponds to TRBD1 (5 bases). The CDR3 contains 15 residues. Germline CDR1 reads DFQATT; CDR2 reads SNEGSKA (reference sequence). V dropped 6 bases and J dropped 2 bases, with 19 bases sitting between them. Here the CDR3 reads CSADPGPGANYGYTF. The CDR3 coding sequence is TGCAGTGCCGACCCGGGACCCGGAGCCAACTATGGCTACACCTTC.

This clonotype was seen many times. The J gene is TRBJ2-5, the V gene TRBV27; TRBD2 is a possible D gene (6 bases). CDR1 and CDR2 from the germline V gene are MNHEY and SMNVEV (reference sequence). The V gene lost 6 bases and the J gene lost 1 base, with 18 bases spanning the gap. This CDR3 spans 16 amino acids. This CDR3 is CASRNDGGAGQETQYF. The CDR3 coding sequence is TGTGCCAGCAGAAACGATGGCGGGGCCGGCCAAGAGACCCAGTACTTC.

This clonotype was seen many times. This rearrangement joins TRBV15 to TRBJ1-5; D unclear. The CDR3 covers 16 residues. Between the trimmed V and J ends, which lost 2 bases and 2 bases, there was a span of 13 bases. Germline assignment: CDR1 LNHNV and CDR2 YYDKDF (reference sequence). CDR3 loop: CATSRTLDTGNQPQHF. Written as DNA, the CDR3 is TGTGCCACCAGCAGAACTCTCGACACCGGCAATCAGCCCCAGCATTTT.

In regard to this clonotype: A much more abundant neighbour one base away suggests this may be a read error. V usage is TRBV12-3 or TRBV12-4 and J usage is TRBJ1-5, with 8 bases aligning to TRBD1. There are 18 residues in the CDR3. Written as DNA, the CDR3 is TGTGCCAGCAGTTTACGGCAGGGGGCGAAAAACTTCCCCCAGCCCAAGCATTTT. Protein product: CASSLRQGAKNFPQPKHF.

This clonotype came up many times. The gene calls are TRBV18 and TRBJ1-1; D might be TRBD1 (5 bases). The V and J ends lost 3 bases and 1 base respectively, with 9 bases between them. Germline V CDR1 and CDR2: KGHSH, LQKENI. The CDR3 covers 14 residues. The CDR3 DNA sequence: TGTGCCAGCTCACCCGATACAGGGAACACTGAAGCTTTCTTT. This encodes CASSPDTGNTEAFF.

This clonotype occurred many times. The V gene is TRBV3-1, the J gene TRBJ2-7; D gene unclear. The V and J ends lost 0 bases and 9 bases respectively, with 9 bases between them. The CDR3 sequence is 12 residues long. CDR1 and CDR2 (germline): LGHDT, YNNKEL (reference sequence). The CDR3 reads CASSQETTGQYF. In DNA, the CDR3 is TGTGCCAGCAGCCAAGAGACGACTGGGCAGTACTTC.

This clonotype was recorded at least ten times. The rearrangement links TRBV6-2 or TRBV6-3 to TRBJ2-3; 9 bases fit TRBD2. The trim removed 5 bases at V and 2 bases at J, leaving 14 bases unmatched. CDR1 is MNHEY and CDR2 is SVGEGT in the germline V gene. The CDR3 loop spans 18 amino acids. CDR3 sequence: CASSPPRRLAVSTDTQYF. The CDR3 DNA sequence: TGTGCCAGCAGTCCCCCCAGAAGACTAGCGGTCTCCACAGATACGCAGTATTTT.

This clonotype has more than one count but fewer than ten. J is TRBJ2-6 and V is TRBV20-1; no clear D. The CDR3 sequence is 14 residues long. In germline, CDR1 is DFQATT, CDR2 SNEGSKA (reference sequence). V lost 5 bases and J lost 0, with 8 bases in between. The CDR3 loop reads CSAPRLSGANVLTF. CDR3 nucleotides: TGCAGTGCTCCGAGGCTCTCTGGGGCCAACGTCCTGACTTTC.

This clonotype came up many times. This sequence joins TRBV20-1 and TRBJ2-1; 7 bases map to TRBD2. The J segment lost 5 bases and the V segment lost 4 bases, leaving 8 bases of the junction unmatched. The CDR3 totals 14 residues. The germline V gene encodes CDR1 DFQATT and CDR2 SNEGSKA (reference sequence). Here the CDR3 reads CSAMGGSADNEQFF. Written as DNA, the CDR3 is TGCAGTGCTATGGGCGGGAGTGCAGACAATGAGCAGTTCTTC.

This clonotype was recorded at least ten times. The CDR3 sequence is CASSPRGGNTGELFF. CDR3 in DNA: TGTGCCAGCAGCCCCCGCGGGGGCAACACCGGGGAGCTGTTTTTT. This chain links TRBV9 with TRBJ2-2; perhaps TRBD2 as D (7 bases). The CDR3 totals 15 residues. The germline CDR1 and CDR2 sequences are SGDLS and YYNGEE. V lost 4 bases, J lost 2 bases, and 12 bases lay in between. Variable domain in full (rest from reference TRBV9 and TRBJ2-2): DSGVTQTPKHLITATGQRVTLRCSPRSGDLSVYWYQQSLDQGLQFLIQYYNGEERAKGNILERFSAQQFPDLHSELNLSSLELGDSALYFCASSPRGGNTGELFFGEGSRLTVL.

At least ten counts were recorded for this clonotype. The chain is built from TRBV27 and TRBJ2-2; 7 nucleotides match TRBD1. J was trimmed by 6 bases and V by 5 bases; bases with no gene match: 3. There are 13 residues in the CDR3. Germline lookup yields CDR1 MNHEY and CDR2 SMNVEV (reference sequence). The CDR3 loop reads CASSTTGPGELFF. The CDR3 DNA is TGTGCCAGCAGTACGACAGGGCCCGGGGAGCTGTTTTTT.

The V and J genes are TRBV20-1 and TRBJ1-1; a weak D match, TRBD1 (5 bases). The germline V gene has CDR1 DFQATT and CDR2 SNEGSKA (reference sequence). This CDR3 is 12 amino acids long. The V end was cut by 5 bases, the J end by 8 bases, with 15 bases between. The CDR3 spells CSAGHGAREAFF. As DNA, the CDR3 is TGCAGTGCTGGGCATGGGGCCAGGGAAGCTTTCTTT.